One and the same sample provided the 29 T cell receptor beta chains below, sequenced in a study of CD8 T cells in Susac syndrome. Random hexamers were used to reverse transcribe 0.5 to 1 ug of RNA. TCRdb analysed the immunoSEQ multiplex PCR reads with MiXCR anew, one entry per CDR3 protein. The sample has approximately 300,000 distinct CDR3 sequences; approximately 90% are singletons. What was sequenced was CD8+ T cells from PBMCs. The receptors shown here come from a human donor with multiple sclerosis.

V usage is TRBV3-1 and J usage is TRBJ1-4; weak D call: TRBD1 (5 bases). Germline V CDR1 and CDR2: LGHDT, YNNKEL (reference sequence). Trimming took off 2 bases at V and 3 bases at J, with 16 bases between the two ends. This CDR3 contains 17 residues. In DNA, the CDR3 is TGTGCCAGCAGCCAACCCCGAGGGGCCAGTCCTAATGAAAAACTGTTTTTT. It specifies CASSQPRGASPNEKLFF.

The rearrangement joins TRBV9 to TRBJ2-2; tentative D call: TRBD1 (6 bases). The CDR3 loop spans 17 amino acids. The V gene lost 3 bases and the J gene lost 0 bases, with 15 bases spanning the gap. The V gene's germline CDR1 is SGDLS and CDR2 YYNGEE. For the CDR3, the DNA is TGTGCCAGCAGCGGAACGCAACAGGGCGCGAACACCGGGGAGCTGTTTTTT. Translating gives CASSGTQQGANTGELFF. Together with reference TRBV9 and TRBJ2-2, the CDR3 gives the full variable domain: DSGVTQTPKHLITATGQRVTLRCSPRSGDLSVYWYQQSLDQGLQFLIQYYNGEERAKGNILERFSAQQFPDLHSELNLSSLELGDSALYFCASSGTQQGANTGELFFGEGSRLTVL.

This chain joins TRBV7-9 and TRBJ2-7, with 9 bases lining up with TRBD1. From germline, CDR1 is SEHNR and CDR2 FQNEAQ (reference sequence). V was pared by 5 bases and J by 2 bases, with 13 bases of the junction left unmatched. The CDR3 totals 17 residues. CDR3 in DNA: TGTGCCAGCAGCCACCCGGGACGACAGGGGGGGACCTACGAGCAGTACTTC. This encodes CASSHPGRQGGTYEQYF.

This clonotype was counted only a few times. This sequence joins TRBV5-4 and TRBJ2-6, with 7 bases that match TRBD1. The J segment lost 4 bases and the V segment lost 4 bases, leaving 5 bases of the junction unmatched. The CDR3 sequence is 15 residues long. From germline, CDR1 is SGHNT and CDR2 YYREEE (reference sequence). The CDR3 here is CASSVTGVGANVLTF. CDR3 in DNA: TGTGCCAGCAGCGTCACAGGGGTCGGGGCCAACGTCCTGACTTTC.

The V call is TRBV10-3, the J call TRBJ1-5; D is uncertain. CDR1 and CDR2 from the germline V gene are ENHRY and SYGVKD. There are 14 residues in the CDR3. V was pared by 3 bases and J by 1 base, with 7 bases between. The CDR3 DNA reads as TGTGCCATCAGTGAAACGGAGAGCAATCAGCCCCAGCATTTT. Its protein is CAISETESNQPQHF.

The chain uses TRBV13 and TRBJ2-3, with TRBD2 matching 7 bases. CDR1 and CDR2 (germline): PRHDT, FYEKMQ (reference sequence). This CDR3 has 14 residues. V lost 5 bases to trimming and J lost 3 bases; unmatched junction nucleotides: 5. This chain's CDR3 is CASSHPGGTDTQYF. DNA of the CDR3: TGTGCCAGCAGCCACCCCGGGGGGACAGATACGCAGTATTTT. Based on the CDR3 plus reference TRBV13 and TRBJ2-3, the full variable domain is AAGVIQSPRHLIKEKRETATLKCYPIPRHDTVYWYQQGPGQDPQFLISFYEKMQSDKGSIPDRFSAQQFSDYHSELNMSSLELGDSALYFCASSHPGGTDTQYFGPGTRLTVL.

The gene calls are TRBV20-1 and TRBJ2-1; D ambiguous. Germline CDR1 and CDR2: DFQATT and SNEGSKA (reference sequence). V lost 1 base and J lost 7, with 5 bases in between. CDR3 length: 11 residues. The CDR3 sequence: CSARGQNEQFF. The CDR3 DNA reads TGCAGTGCTAGAGGCCAGAATGAGCAGTTCTTC.

Comments on this clonotype: Mismatch with germline at one junction end may stem from a read error. The chain links TRBV2 to TRBJ1-4, with TRBD1 as a possible D gene (5 bases). This CDR3 contains 12 residues. The germline gives CDR1 SNHLY, CDR2 FYNNEI. As DNA, the CDR3 is TGTGCCGTATTCGGGGGTGAGGAAAAACTGTCTTTT. Translation: CAVFGGEEKLSF.

The V and J genes are TRBV5-5 and TRBJ2-1; 10 bases are a match to TRBD2. Losses at the gene ends were 0 bases for V and 3 bases for J; bases not matched to a gene: 9. This CDR3 is built from 18 residues. The germline V gene encodes CDR1 SGHKS and CDR2 YYEKEE (reference sequence). The CDR3 DNA reads TGTGCCAGCAGCTTGGCTATGACTAGCGGGCGCTTCTACAATGAGCAGTTCTTC. It codes for CASSLAMTSGRFYNEQFF.

The rearrangement uses TRBV28 and TRBJ2-1; TRBD1 or TRBD2 may be the D gene (6 bases each). This CDR3 is 18 amino acids long. Germline CDR1 reads MDHEN; CDR2 reads SYDVKM. The germline V and J ends were trimmed by 4 bases and 8 bases, with 27 bases remaining between them. The CDR3 DNA is TGTGCCAGCAGTTCCCGGGACACTCAACTCACGGGAGAGGATGAGCAGTTCTTC. Its protein product is CASSSRDTQLTGEDEQFF.

This clonotype was seen only once. The CDR3 is CASSVSLASSTDTQYF. The CDR3, as DNA: TGTGCCAGCAGCGTATCTCTAGCGTCAAGCACAGATACGCAGTATTTT. The V call is TRBV9, the J call TRBJ2-3; D may be TRBD2 (6 bases). Germline loops: CDR1 SGDLS, CDR2 YYNGEE. The ends were cut back, 1 base at V and 0 bases at J, with 12 bases in the middle. The CDR3 has 16 residues.

V gene TRBV15 combines with J gene TRBJ2-7; TRBD2 agrees at 9 bases. The V gene's germline CDR1 is LNHNV and CDR2 YYDKDF (reference sequence). This CDR3 contains 16 residues. Trimming removed 0 bases from V and 3 bases from J; junction bases left unmatched: 6. The CDR3 reads CATSREPPSGNYEQYF. The DNA for the CDR3 is TGTGCCACCAGCAGAGAACCGCCTAGCGGGAACTACGAGCAGTACTTC. The full variable domain, its missing parts supplied by reference TRBV15 and TRBJ2-7, is DAMVIQNPRYQVTQFGKPVTLSCSQTLNHNVMYWYQQKSSQAPKLLFHYYDKDFNNEADTPDNFQSRRPNTSFCFLDIRSPGLGDTAMYLCATSREPPSGNYEQYFGPGTRLTVT.

V usage is TRBV27 and J usage is TRBJ1-2, with 11 bases matching TRBD1. The CDR3 is made up of 15 amino acids. The J segment lost 4 bases and the V segment lost 2 bases, leaving 3 bases of the junction unmatched. Per the germline V gene, CDR1 is MNHEY and CDR2 is SMNVEV (reference sequence). This CDR3 reads CASSLTGTGGYGYTF. Here the CDR3 DNA reads TGTGCCAGCAGTTTAACCGGGACAGGGGGCTATGGCTACACCTTC.

The rearrangement uses TRBV4-1 and TRBJ2-4, with TRBD1 matching 8 bases. In germline, CDR1 is MGHRA, CDR2 YSYEKL. V gave up 0 bases and J gave up 8 bases; unmatched junction bases: 9. This CDR3 is built from 16 residues. The CDR3 DNA reads TGCGCCAGCAGCCAAGATATAGGGACAGGCCTTTACATTCAGTACTTC. Its translation is CASSQDIGTGLYIQYF.

This clonotype was recorded only once. The rearrangement joins TRBV2 to TRBJ1-4, with D hard to call. Germline CDR1 reads SNHLY; CDR2 reads FYNNEI. The V end was cut by 8 bases, the J end by 7 bases, with 14 bases between. The CDR3 has 13 residues. The CDR3 here is CASCGRSGEKLFF. The CDR3 coding sequence is TGTGCCAGCTGTGGCCGAAGCGGTGAAAAACTGTTTTTT.

The chain has TRBV7-9 and TRBJ1-4; D unclear. The germline V and J ends were trimmed by 2 bases and 10 bases, with 14 bases remaining between them. The length of the CDR3 is 14 residues. Germline loops: CDR1 SEHNR, CDR2 FQNEAQ (reference sequence). CDR3: CASSLSVGNGKLFF. The CDR3 DNA follows: TGTGCCAGCAGCTTATCCGTGGGAAACGGAAAACTGTTTTTT.

The rearrangement joins TRBV2 to TRBJ2-3; 8 nucleotides line up with TRBD1. Germline V gives CDR1 SNHLY, CDR2 FYNNEI. The V gene end was trimmed by 7 bases and the J gene end by 1 base; junction bases not matched to a gene: 7. The CDR3 runs to 15 residues. The CDR3 loop reads CASIRSTGGTDTQYF. The CDR3 DNA follows: TGTGCCAGCATTAGATCGACAGGGGGCACAGATACGCAGTATTTT.

The chain links TRBV28 to TRBJ2-7; 8 bases are a match to TRBD1. In germline, CDR1 is MDHEN, CDR2 SYDVKM. The CDR3 totals 14 residues. With 8 bases clipped from V and 6 bases from J, the junction kept 12 bases outside the gene matches. DNA of the CDR3: TGTGCCAGCCGGGTCTGGACAGGGATGGGCGAGCAGTACTTC. As protein: CASRVWTGMGEQYF. The full variable domain, its missing parts supplied by reference TRBV28 and TRBJ2-7, is DVKVTQSSRYLVKRTGEKVFLECVQDMDHENMFWYRQDPGLGLRLIYFSYDVKMKEKGDIPEGYSVSREKKERFSLILESASTNQTSMYLCASRVWTGMGEQYFGPGTRLTVT.

This clonotype appeared a few times. The chain has TRBV30 and TRBJ2-7; D tentatively reads TRBD1 or TRBD2 (5 bases each). Germline V gene data show CDR1 as GTSNPN and CDR2 as SVGIG (reference sequence). The ends were cut back, 4 bases at V and 4 bases at J, with 17 bases in the middle. The CDR3 totals 14 residues. This CDR3 is CAWKGLGREYEQYF. CDR3 coding DNA: TGTGCCTGGAAGGGGTTAGGGAGAGAGTACGAGCAGTACTTC. The entire variable domain, with the rest obtained from reference TRBV30 and TRBJ2-7, is as follows: SQTIHQWPATLVQPVGSPLSLECTVEGTSNPNLYWYRQAAGRGLQLLFYSVGIGQISSEVPQNLSASRPQDRQFILSSKKLLLSDSGFYLCAWKGLGREYEQYFGPGTRLTVT.

This sequence joins TRBV7-6 and TRBJ2-3; 10 nucleotides agree with TRBD1. Germline trimming cut 5 bases from V and 4 bases from J; bases unmatched to any gene: 6. CDR3 size: 15 residues. Germline CDR1 reads SGHVS; CDR2 reads FNYEAQ. The DNA for the CDR3 is TGTGCCAGCAGCCAAGGACAGGGGGTGGCAGATACGCAGTATTTT. Protein: CASSQGQGVADTQYF.

The chain recombines TRBV27 with TRBJ2-7; 11 nucleotides line up with TRBD2. Germline CDR1 reads MNHEY; CDR2 reads SMNVEV (reference sequence). V shed 0 bases, J shed 3 bases, and the junction held 7 bases outside the gene matches. The CDR3 length is 17 residues. This CDR3 reads CASSLSSRLAGIYEQYF. The CDR3 nucleotides are TGTGCCAGCAGTTTATCGTCGAGACTAGCGGGAATCTACGAGCAGTACTTC.

The chain combines TRBV20-1 with TRBJ2-7; no clear D. Looked up from germline, CDR1 is DFQATT and CDR2 is SNEGSKA (reference sequence). Trimming took 0 bases from V and 6 from J, leaving 9 bases between them. There are 12 residues in the CDR3. CDR3 nucleotides: TGCAGTGCTAGAGATATCAGCCCCGAGCAGTACTTC. It translates to CSARDISPEQYF.

This rearrangement joins TRBV29-1 to TRBJ2-2; the D gene is possibly TRBD1 (5 bases). V was shortened by 2 bases and J by 1 base, with 14 bases between the two germline ends. The CDR3 has 16 amino acids. Germline lookup yields CDR1 SQVTM and CDR2 ANQGSEA. In DNA form, the CDR3 reads TGCAGCGTTGAAATCAAACATAGGGGGAACACCGGGGAGCTGTTTTTT. Translated, it gives CSVEIKHRGNTGELFF.

The chain has TRBV7-2 and TRBJ1-2; perhaps TRBD1 as D (5 bases). There are 15 residues in the CDR3. Between the trimmed V and J ends, which lost 0 bases and 8 bases, there was a span of 16 bases. Germline values: CDR1 SGHTA, CDR2 FQGNSA. The CDR3 loop is CASSLARGGERGYTF. The CDR3 DNA is TGTGCCAGCAGCTTAGCGCGTGGGGGGGAGAGAGGCTACACCTTC.

The chain combines TRBV19 with TRBJ2-7; 8 nucleotides align to TRBD2. V lost 5 bases to trimming and J lost 2 bases; unmatched junction nucleotides: 5. Germline lookup yields CDR1 LNHDA and CDR2 SQIVND (reference sequence). This CDR3 has 14 residues. The CDR3 loop reads CASSGAGGAYEQYF. DNA of the CDR3: TGTGCCAGTAGTGGCGCGGGGGGTGCCTACGAGCAGTACTTC.

The CDR3 bases are TGCAGTGCTGGACAGAACTCCTACGAGCAGTACTTC. It is translated as CSAGQNSYEQYF. The chain uses TRBV20-1 and TRBJ2-7, with D maybe TRBD1 (6 bases). The V end was cut by 5 bases, the J end by 0 bases, with 8 bases between. The CDR3 consists of 12 residues. Germline V gene data show CDR1 as DFQATT and CDR2 as SNEGSKA (reference sequence).

J is TRBJ2-1 and V is TRBV20-1, with 8 bases aligning to TRBD2. V was clipped by 6 bases and J by 0 bases; unmatched bases: 4. The germline V gene encodes CDR1 DFQATT and CDR2 SNEGSKA (reference sequence). The CDR3 length is 14 residues. The CDR3 loop reads CSAIGLASYNEQFF. The CDR3 DNA is TGCAGTGCCATAGGACTAGCCTCCTACAATGAGCAGTTCTTC.

J is TRBJ2-1 and V is TRBV29-1, with 11 bases that match TRBD2. The CDR3 contains 14 residues. Germline CDR1 reads SQVTM; CDR2 reads ANQGSEA. V lost 3 bases to trimming and J lost 6 bases; unmatched junction nucleotides: 4. CDR3 nucleotide sequence: TGCAGCGTTGAGACTAGCGGGGCCCCCAATGAGCAGTTCTTC. Translated, it gives CSVETSGAPNEQFF.

V gene TRBV7-8 combines with J gene TRBJ2-3, with unresolved D. This CDR3 region has 12 residues. Looked up from germline, CDR1 is SGHVS and CDR2 is FQNEAQ. V was shortened by 4 bases and J by 11 bases, with 13 bases between the two germline ends. CDR3 loop: CASSSLELWQYF. The DNA of the CDR3 is TGTGCCAGCAGCTCTTTAGAGCTATGGCAGTATTTT.